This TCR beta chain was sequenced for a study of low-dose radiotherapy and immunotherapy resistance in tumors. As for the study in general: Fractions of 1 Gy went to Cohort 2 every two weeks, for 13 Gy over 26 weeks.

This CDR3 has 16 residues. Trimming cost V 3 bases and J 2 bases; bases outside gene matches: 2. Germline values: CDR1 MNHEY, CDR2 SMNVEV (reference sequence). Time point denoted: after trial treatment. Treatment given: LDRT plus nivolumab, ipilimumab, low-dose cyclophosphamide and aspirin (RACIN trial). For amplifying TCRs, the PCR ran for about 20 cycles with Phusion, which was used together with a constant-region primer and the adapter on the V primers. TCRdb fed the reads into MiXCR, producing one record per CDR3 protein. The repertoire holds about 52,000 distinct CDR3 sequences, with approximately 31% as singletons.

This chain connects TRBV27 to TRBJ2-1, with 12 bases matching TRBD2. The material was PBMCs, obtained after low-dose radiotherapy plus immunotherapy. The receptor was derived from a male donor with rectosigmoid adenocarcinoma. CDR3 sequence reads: CASSLTSGRPYNEQFF. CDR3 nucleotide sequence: TGTGCCAGCAGTTTGACTAGCGGGAGACCCTACAATGAGCAGTTCTTC.